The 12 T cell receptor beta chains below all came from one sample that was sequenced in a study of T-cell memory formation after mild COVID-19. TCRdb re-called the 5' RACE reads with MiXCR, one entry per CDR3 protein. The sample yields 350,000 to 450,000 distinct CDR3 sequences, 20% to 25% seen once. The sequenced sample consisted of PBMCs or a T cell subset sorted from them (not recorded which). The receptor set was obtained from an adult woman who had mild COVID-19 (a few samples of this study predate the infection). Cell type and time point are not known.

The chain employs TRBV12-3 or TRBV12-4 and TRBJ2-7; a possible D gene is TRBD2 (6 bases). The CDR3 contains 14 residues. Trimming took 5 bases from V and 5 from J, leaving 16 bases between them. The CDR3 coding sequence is TGTGCCAGCAGTCCGACCGGGACTCTCCACGAGCAGTACTTC. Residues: CASSPTGTLHEQYF.

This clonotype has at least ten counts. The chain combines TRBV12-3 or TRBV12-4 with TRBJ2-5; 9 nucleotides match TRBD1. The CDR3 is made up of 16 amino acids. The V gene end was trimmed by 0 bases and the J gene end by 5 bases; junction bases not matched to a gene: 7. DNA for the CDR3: TGTGCCAGCAGTTTAGCCCTGTACAGGGGGCGGGAGACCCAGTACTTC. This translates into CASSLALYRGRETQYF.

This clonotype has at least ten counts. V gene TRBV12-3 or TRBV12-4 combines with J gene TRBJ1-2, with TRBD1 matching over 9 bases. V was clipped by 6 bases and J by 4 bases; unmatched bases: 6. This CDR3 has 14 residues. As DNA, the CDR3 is TGTGCCAGCAGATGGACAGGGGCCTTCTATGGCTACACCTTC. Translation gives CASRWTGAFYGYTF.

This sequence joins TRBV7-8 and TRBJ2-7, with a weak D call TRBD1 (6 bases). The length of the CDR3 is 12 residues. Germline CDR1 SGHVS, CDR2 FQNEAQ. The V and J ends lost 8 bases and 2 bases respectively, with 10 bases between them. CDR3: CASPKGAYEQYV. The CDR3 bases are TGTGCCAGCCCTAAGGGGGCCTACGAGCAGTACGTC.

The CDR3 loop reads CASRASLSLAGGLTGELFF. The CDR3 nucleotides read TGCGCCAGTAGAGCCTCCCTTTCACTAGCGGGAGGGCTCACCGGGGAGCTGTTTTTT. The chain combines TRBV5-1 with TRBJ2-2, with 13 bases aligning to TRBD2. J lost 4 bases, V lost 8 bases, and 17 bases had no gene match. The CDR3 covers 19 residues. Germline CDR1 is SGHRS and CDR2 is YFSETQ.

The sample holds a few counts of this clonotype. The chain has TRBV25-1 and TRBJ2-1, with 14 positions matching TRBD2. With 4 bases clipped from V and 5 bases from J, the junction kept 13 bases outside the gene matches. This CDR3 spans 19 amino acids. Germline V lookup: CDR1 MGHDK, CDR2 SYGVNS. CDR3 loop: CASSATSGTSGRVHNEQFF. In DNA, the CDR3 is TGTGCCAGCAGTGCCACCTCGGGGACTAGCGGGAGAGTCCACAATGAGCAGTTCTTC.

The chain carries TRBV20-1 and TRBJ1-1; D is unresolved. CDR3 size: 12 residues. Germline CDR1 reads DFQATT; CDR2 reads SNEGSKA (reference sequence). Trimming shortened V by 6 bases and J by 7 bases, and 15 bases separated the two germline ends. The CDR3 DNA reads TGCAGTGCCATCAAAGGACGAGTTGAAGCTTTCTTT. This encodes CSAIKGRVEAFF.

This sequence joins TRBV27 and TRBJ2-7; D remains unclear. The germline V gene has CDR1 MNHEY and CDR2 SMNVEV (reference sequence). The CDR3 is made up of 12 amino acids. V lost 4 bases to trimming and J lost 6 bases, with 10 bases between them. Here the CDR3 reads CASSSPWGEQYF. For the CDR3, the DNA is TGTGCCAGCAGTTCGCCGTGGGGCGAGCAGTACTTC.

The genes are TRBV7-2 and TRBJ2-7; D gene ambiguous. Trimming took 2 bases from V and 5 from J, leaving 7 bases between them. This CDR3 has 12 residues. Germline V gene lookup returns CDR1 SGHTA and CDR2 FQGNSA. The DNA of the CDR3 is TGTGCCAGCAGCTTACCTCGAGACGAGCAGTACTTC. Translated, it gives CASSLPRDEQYF.

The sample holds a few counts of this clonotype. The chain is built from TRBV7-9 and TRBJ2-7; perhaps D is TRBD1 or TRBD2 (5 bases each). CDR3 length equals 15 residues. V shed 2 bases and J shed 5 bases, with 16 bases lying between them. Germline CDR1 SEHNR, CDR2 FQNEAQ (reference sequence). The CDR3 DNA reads TGTGCCAGCAGCTTAACCGGGACGGTTTACGACGAGCAGTACTTC. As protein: CASSLTGTVYDEQYF.

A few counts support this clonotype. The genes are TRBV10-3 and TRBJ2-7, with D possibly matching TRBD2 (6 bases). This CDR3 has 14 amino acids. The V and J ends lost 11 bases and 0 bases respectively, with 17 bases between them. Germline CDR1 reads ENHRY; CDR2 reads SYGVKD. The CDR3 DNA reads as TGTGCCTCAAGTGGGGGACTGAGCTCCTACGAGCAGTACTTC. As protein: CASSGGLSSYEQYF.

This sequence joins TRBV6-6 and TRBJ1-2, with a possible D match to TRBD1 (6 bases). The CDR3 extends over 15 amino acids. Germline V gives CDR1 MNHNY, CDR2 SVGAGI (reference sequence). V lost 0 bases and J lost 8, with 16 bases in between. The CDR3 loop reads CASSYSTGEGDGYTF. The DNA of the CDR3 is TGTGCCAGCAGTTACTCGACGGGGGAGGGGGACGGCTACACCTTC.